This TCR beta chain is drawn from a study of T-cell reconstitution after alpha-beta-depleted transplantation in children. Molecular barcoding with unique molecular identifiers was used for the TCRbeta library. TCRdb re-derived calls from the PCR reads in MiXCR, one entry per CDR3 protein. The data show 170,000 or so distinct CDR3 sequences, 6.5% to 7.5% seen once. This clonotype was picked up many times. Germline CDR1 SQVTM, CDR2 ANQGSEA. There are 14 residues in the CDR3. Trimming took 8 bases from V and 0 from J, leaving 17 bases between them. The sequence was collected from a human donor who donated a stem cell graft to a child with Wiskott-Aldrich syndrome. Sequenced material: PBMCs from the stem cell graft donor, taken from the stem cell graft. The chain has TRBV29-1 and TRBJ2-7, with D tentatively TRBD1 or TRBD2 (5 bases each). The CDR3 DNA reads TGCAGCTGCTCCGGGGCCCGGGGCTCCTACGAGCAGTACTTC. Amino acid sequence: CSCSGARGSYEQYF.